A single sample is the source of the 29 T cell receptor beta chains below, sequenced in a study of technical replicates of blood from several donors. Assay: immunoSEQ multiplex PCR; the TCRdb copy retains only in-frame clones and omits some. The sample has around 80,000 clones, about 92% seen once. The sequenced sample consisted of T cells isolated from PBMCs. These receptors were taken from a human donor in good health.

The J gene is TRBJ1-5, the V gene TRBV19; TRBD1 might be the D (6 bases). Germline V gene sequence: CDR1 LNHDA, CDR2 SQIVND (reference sequence). Trimming cost V 1 base and J 5 bases, with 15 bases left between them. This CDR3 region has 16 residues. CDR3 sequence reads: CASSIGAAGAYQPQHF. CDR3 sequence (DNA): TGTGCCAGTAGTATAGGGGCGGCAGGGGCATATCAGCCCCAGCATTTT. The whole variable domain, remainder taken from reference TRBV19 and TRBJ1-5, is DGGITQSPKYLFRKEGQNVTLSCEQNLNHDAMYWYRQDPGQGLRLIYYSQIVNDFQKGDIAEGYSVSREKKESFPLTVTSAQKNPTAFYLCASSIGAAGAYQPQHFGDGTRLSIL.

J is TRBJ2-3 and V is TRBV11-3; 9 positions match TRBD2. Unmatched junction bases numbered 7, after V lost 0 bases and J lost 9 bases. The germline CDR1 and CDR2 sequences are SGHNT and YENEEA. The CDR3 has 15 amino acids. CDR3 bases: TGTGCCAGCAGCTTAGAGGCTAGCGGGGTATGGACGCAGTATTTT. It specifies CASSLEASGVWTQYF.

This chain connects TRBV6-4 to TRBJ1-4; 9 bases map to TRBD1. Germline values: CDR1 MRHNA, CDR2 SNTAGT. This CDR3 contains 15 residues. Losses at the gene ends were 6 bases for V and 2 bases for J; bases not matched to a gene: 4. CDR3 loop: CASRRQGGTNEKLFF. CDR3 bases: TGTGCCAGCAGAAGACAGGGGGGGACTAATGAAAAACTGTTTTTT.

CDR3: CASSLGVAAYNEQFF. The CDR3 bases are TGTGCCAGCAGCTTAGGGGTAGCGGCCTACAATGAGCAGTTCTTC. V gene TRBV11-3 combines with J gene TRBJ2-1; maybe TRBD2 (6 bases). The V gene's germline CDR1 is SGHNT and CDR2 YENEEA. Trimming removed 1 base from V and 2 bases from J, with 9 bases in between. The CDR3 contains 15 residues.

Points on this clone: An end of the junction differs from the germline gene, which may be a read error. This specimen includes other DNA sequences encoding the same CDR3. This chain links TRBV6-1 with TRBJ1-5; tentatively, D is TRBD1 (5 bases). Germline CDR1 is MNHNS and CDR2 is SASEGT. This CDR3 is built from 14 residues. CDR3 region: CASSDIREGQPQHF. CDR3 sequence (DNA): TGTGCCAGCAGTGACATCAGGGAAGGCCAGCCTCAGCATTTT.

The chain carries TRBV7-2 and TRBJ2-7, with a tentative D call TRBD2 (6 bases). Looked up from germline, CDR1 is SGHTA and CDR2 is FQGNSA. V lost 3 bases, J lost 3 bases, and 15 bases lay in between. The CDR3 has 15 amino acids. The DNA for the CDR3 is TGTGCCAGCAGCTTTACGGACTACACGGTCTACGAGCAGTACTTC. This translates into CASSFTDYTVYEQYF.

This chain links TRBV10-1 with TRBJ2-1; 9 bases align to TRBD2. The germline CDR1 and CDR2 sequences are WNHNN and SYGVQD (reference sequence). This CDR3 region has 16 residues. V gave up 0 bases and J gave up 2 bases; unmatched junction bases: 2. The CDR3: CASSESAGGPYNEQFF. The CDR3 nucleotides read TGCGCCAGCAGTGAGTCAGCGGGGGGTCCCTACAATGAGCAGTTCTTC.

This chain joins TRBV4-2 and TRBJ2-5; 10 positions agree with TRBD1. Germline-derived CDR1 and CDR2 are LGHNA and YNFKEQ. With V trimmed by 2 bases and J by 5 bases, 8 bases remained unmatched. This CDR3 has 16 amino acids. This CDR3 is CASSQTTGGGGETQYF. The DNA for the CDR3 is TGTGCCAGCAGCCAAACGACAGGGGGCGGCGGGGAGACCCAGTACTTC.

J is TRBJ1-2 and V is TRBV28; 7 nucleotides align to TRBD1. There are 14 residues in the CDR3. In germline, CDR1 is MDHEN, CDR2 SYDVKM. With 5 bases clipped from V and 4 bases from J, the junction kept 7 bases outside the gene matches. CDR3 nucleotide sequence: TGTGCCAGCAGTCCCCCGGGACAGCCCTATGGCTACACCTTC. Translation gives CASSPPGQPYGYTF.

This clone has a single count. The chain joins TRBV30 to TRBJ1-2, with a tentative D call TRBD1 (5 bases). Per germline, CDR1 GTSNPN and CDR2 SVGIG (reference sequence). The CDR3 has 12 amino acids. V dropped 5 bases and J dropped 7 bases, with 14 bases sitting between them. CDR3 DNA sequence: TGTGCCTGGGAACAGGTGGTGGGTGGCTACACCTTC. It specifies CAWEQVVGGYTF.

This clone came up once. The chain links TRBV27 to TRBJ2-5; D gene uncertain. CDR3 size: 14 residues. The V end lost 4 bases, the J end lost 1 base, and 10 bases lay between the germline ends. Germline CDR1 MNHEY, CDR2 SMNVEV (reference sequence). CDR3 sequence (DNA): TGTGCCAGCAGTTATCGCCCAGGCCAAGAGACCCAGTACTTC. This encodes CASSYRPGQETQYF.

The table lists this clone with a count of one. The rearrangement uses TRBV27 and TRBJ2-6; 7 bases line up with TRBD1. Losses at the gene ends were 5 bases for V and 5 bases for J; bases not matched to a gene: 9. CDR3 length equals 16 residues. Germline V gene sequence: CDR1 MNHEY, CDR2 SMNVEV (reference sequence). The CDR3: CASSTGVLFRANVLTF. As DNA, the CDR3 is TGTGCCAGCAGTACAGGGGTCCTCTTTAGGGCCAACGTCCTGACTTTC.

The rearrangement joins TRBV27 to TRBJ2-1; 9 bases line up with TRBD2. Germline CDR1 reads MNHEY; CDR2 reads SMNVEV (reference sequence). CDR3 length: 17 amino acids. After removal of 3 bases from V and 8 bases from J, the junction contained 14 bases not matched to a gene. DNA for the CDR3: TGTGCCAGCAGTTTCCAACTCGCGGCTAGCGGGATAGATGAGCAGTTCTTC. This gives the protein CASSFQLAASGIDEQFF.

This clone was counted between two and nine times. The rearrangement links TRBV19 to TRBJ1-4; D is uncertain. V was pared by 2 bases and J by 3 bases, with 10 bases between. The CDR3 contains 15 residues. Per the germline V gene, CDR1 is LNHDA and CDR2 is SQIVND (reference sequence). The CDR3 spells CASSIRGAANEKLFF. As DNA, the CDR3 is TGTGCCAGTAGTATAAGAGGCGCGGCTAATGAAAAACTGTTTTTT. Full variable domain (outside the CDR3, taken from reference TRBV19 and TRBJ1-4): DGGITQSPKYLFRKEGQNVTLSCEQNLNHDAMYWYRQDPGQGLRLIYYSQIVNDFQKGDIAEGYSVSREKKESFPLTVTSAQKNPTAFYLCASSIRGAANEKLFFGSGTQLSVL.

This clone was observed once. V gene TRBV28 combines with J gene TRBJ2-1; 8 nucleotides align to TRBD1. The J segment lost 4 bases and the V segment lost 5 bases, leaving 7 bases of the junction unmatched. The germline gives CDR1 MDHEN, CDR2 SYDVKM. There are 15 residues in the CDR3. This chain's CDR3 is CASSRTGSSYNEQFF. The DNA for the CDR3 is TGTGCCAGCAGTCGGACAGGGTCATCATACAATGAGCAGTTCTTC.

The chain couples TRBV7-9 to TRBJ2-3, with TRBD2 identical over 10 bases. This CDR3 has 18 residues. Germline CDR1 is SEHNR and CDR2 is FQNEAQ (reference sequence). The J segment lost 5 bases and the V segment lost 5 bases, leaving 16 bases of the junction unmatched. The CDR3 DNA sequence: TGTGCCAGCAGCCGTACGGTTGAAGCGGGAGGGTCCGGAGATACGCAGTATTTT. Its translation: CASSRTVEAGGSGDTQYF.

This sequence joins TRBV7-9 and TRBJ2-2; 13 bases agree with TRBD2. Losses at the gene ends were 8 bases for V and 2 bases for J; bases not matched to a gene: 8. Germline-derived CDR1 and CDR2 are SEHNR and FQNEAQ (reference sequence). CDR3 size: 17 residues. CDR3 coding DNA: TGTGCCAGCGTTGGGACTAGCGGGAACATTAACACCGGGGAGCTGTTTTTT. Translation gives CASVGTSGNINTGELFF.

The rearrangement uses TRBV5-8 and TRBJ1-5, with D unclear. V dropped 0 bases and J dropped 3 bases, with 7 bases sitting between them. Germline lookup yields CDR1 SGHTS and CDR2 YDEGEE. CDR3 length: 14 residues. CDR3 region: CASSLAVINQPQHF. Written as DNA, the CDR3 is TGTGCCAGCAGCTTGGCGGTGATCAATCAGCCCCAGCATTTT.

This clone was seen more than once but under ten times. This chain uses TRBV9 with TRBJ2-1; 10 bases fit TRBD2. Trimming took 2 bases from V and 0 from J; bases not matched to a gene: 2. The germline CDR1 and CDR2 sequences are SGDLS and YYNGEE. The CDR3 contains 16 residues. This chain's CDR3 is CASSVGLASSYNEQFF. The DNA of the CDR3 is TGTGCCAGCAGCGTGGGACTAGCGAGCTCCTACAATGAGCAGTTCTTC.

This chain joins TRBV2 and TRBJ1-4, with D uncertain. Per the germline V gene, CDR1 is SNHLY and CDR2 is FYNNEI. The CDR3 totals 14 residues. V lost 11 bases and J 5 bases, leaving 18 bases between the germline ends. CDR3 nucleotides: TGTGCCGGGCAAGTAACCTCCGCGAATGAAAAACTGTTTTTT. Its protein is CAGQVTSANEKLFF.

The rearrangement links TRBV28 to TRBJ1-1; possibly TRBD1 for D (5 bases). Trimming removed 2 bases at V and 6 bases at J, with 13 bases between. The CDR3 is 14 amino acids. CDR1 is MDHEN and CDR2 is SYDVKM in the germline V gene. In DNA, the CDR3 is TGTGCCAGCAGTTTAGTCGGGGGAGGGTCTGAAGCTTTCTTT. Translated: CASSLVGGGSEAFF.

This chain uses TRBV11-2 with TRBJ2-5; D gene unclear. V lost 1 base to trimming and J lost 1 base, with 7 bases between them. Germline loops: CDR1 SGHAT, CDR2 FQNNGV. This CDR3 has 14 residues. In DNA form, the CDR3 reads TGTGCCAGCAGCTTAGGGGCTTTCCAAGAGACCCAGTACTTC. Translated, it gives CASSLGAFQETQYF.

This chain joins TRBV28 and TRBJ1-2, with D uncertain. The CDR3 has 12 amino acids. Per the germline V gene, CDR1 is MDHEN and CDR2 is SYDVKM. Trimming removed 5 bases from V and 8 bases from J, with 12 bases in between. CDR3 sequence (DNA): TGTGCCAGCAGTATCGGTGGAGGAGGCTACACCTTC. Encoded protein: CASSIGGGGYTF.

The V gene is TRBV2, the J gene TRBJ1-3, with unresolved D. The CDR3 length is 12 residues. Trimming cost V 6 bases and J 4 bases, with 7 bases left between them. CDR1 and CDR2 from the germline V gene are SNHLY and FYNNEI. Written as DNA, the CDR3 is TGTGCCAGCAGACTCGCGGGAAACACCATATATTTT. Its protein product is CASRLAGNTIYF.

The gene calls are TRBV2 and TRBJ1-2; D not certain. The germline V gene encodes CDR1 SNHLY and CDR2 FYNNEI. Trimming cost V 4 bases and J 3 bases, with 6 bases left between them. The CDR3 totals 12 residues. The CDR3 protein is CASSGRYYGYTF. CDR3 DNA: TGTGCCAGCAGTGGCAGATACTATGGCTACACCTTC.

The chain links TRBV15 to TRBJ1-6, with D possibly TRBD1 on 6 matching bases. The CDR3 runs 16 residues. In germline, CDR1 is LNHNV, CDR2 YYDKDF (reference sequence). V was pared by 3 bases and J by 10 bases, with 19 bases between. This CDR3 is CATSRDQDSRLSPLHF. DNA of the CDR3: TGTGCCACCAGCAGGGACCAGGACAGCCGATTATCACCCCTCCACTTT. Filled out from reference TRBV15 and TRBJ1-6, the complete variable domain reads DAMVIQNPRYQVTQFGKPVTLSCSQTLNHNVMYWYQQKSSQAPKLLFHYYDKDFNNEADTPDNFQSRRPNTSFCFLDIRSPGLGDTAMYLCATSRDQDSRLSPLHFGNGTRLTVT.

The chain couples TRBV9 to TRBJ1-4; weak D call: TRBD1 (6 bases). Trimming left V 6 bases short and J 0 bases short, with 6 bases between. The length of the CDR3 is 13 residues. The germline V gene has CDR1 SGDLS and CDR2 YYNGEE. The DNA of the CDR3 is TGTGCCAGCAAGGGGGCAACTAATGAAAAACTGTTTTTT. Protein: CASKGATNEKLFF.

This rearrangement joins TRBV28 to TRBJ2-5; possibly TRBD2 for D (6 bases). The CDR3 spans 14 residues. Germline values: CDR1 MDHEN, CDR2 SYDVKM. The V and J ends lost 3 bases and 5 bases respectively, with 13 bases between them. The CDR3 nucleotides are TGTGCCAGCAGTTTCGGACATGGGGGGGAGACCCAGTACTTC. It is translated as CASSFGHGGETQYF. The whole variable domain, remainder taken from reference TRBV28 and TRBJ2-5, is DVKVTQSSRYLVKRTGEKVFLECVQDMDHENMFWYRQDPGLGLRLIYFSYDVKMKEKGDIPEGYSVSREKKERFSLILESASTNQTSMYLCASSFGHGGETQYFGPGTRLLVL.

The chain joins TRBV6-5 to TRBJ2-1, with D possibly matching TRBD2 (5 bases). The length of the CDR3 is 14 residues. CDR1 is MNHEY, CDR2 SVGAGI, per germline. Between the trimmed V and J ends, which lost 5 bases and 5 bases, there was a span of 13 bases. Here the CDR3 DNA reads TGTGCCAGCAGTCGAGGGCGGGTACACAATGAGCAGTTCTTC. Translating gives CASSRGRVHNEQFF.